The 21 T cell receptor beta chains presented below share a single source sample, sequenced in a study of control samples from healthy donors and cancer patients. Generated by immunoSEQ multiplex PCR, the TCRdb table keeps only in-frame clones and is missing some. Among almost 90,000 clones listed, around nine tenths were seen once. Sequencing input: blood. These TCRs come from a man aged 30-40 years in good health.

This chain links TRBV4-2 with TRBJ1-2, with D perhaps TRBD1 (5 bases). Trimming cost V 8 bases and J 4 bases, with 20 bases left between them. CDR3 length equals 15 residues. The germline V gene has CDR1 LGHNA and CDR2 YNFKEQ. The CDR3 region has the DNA TGTGCCAGCCAGGGAAACTATGGGCTTAGCTATGGCTACACCTTC. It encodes CASQGNYGLSYGYTF.

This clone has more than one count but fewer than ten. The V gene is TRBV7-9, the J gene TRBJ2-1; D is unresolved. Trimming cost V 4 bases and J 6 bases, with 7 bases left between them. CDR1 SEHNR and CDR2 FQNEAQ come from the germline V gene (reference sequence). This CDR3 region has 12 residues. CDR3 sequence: CASSSPPNEQFF. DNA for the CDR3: TGTGCCAGCAGCTCCCCCCCCAATGAGCAGTTCTTC. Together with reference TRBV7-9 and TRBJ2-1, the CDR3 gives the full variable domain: DTGVSQNPRHKITKRGQNVTFRCDPISEHNRLYWYRQTLGQGPEFLTYFQNEAQLEKSRLLSDRFSAERPKGSFSTLEIQRTEQGDSAMYLCASSSPPNEQFFGPGTRLTVL.

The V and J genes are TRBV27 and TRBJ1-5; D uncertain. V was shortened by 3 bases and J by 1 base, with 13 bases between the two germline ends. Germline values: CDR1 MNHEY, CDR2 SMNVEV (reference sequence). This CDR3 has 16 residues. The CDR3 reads CASSFSVLGSNQPQHF. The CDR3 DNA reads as TGTGCCAGCAGTTTTTCCGTTTTGGGGAGCAATCAGCCCCAGCATTTT.

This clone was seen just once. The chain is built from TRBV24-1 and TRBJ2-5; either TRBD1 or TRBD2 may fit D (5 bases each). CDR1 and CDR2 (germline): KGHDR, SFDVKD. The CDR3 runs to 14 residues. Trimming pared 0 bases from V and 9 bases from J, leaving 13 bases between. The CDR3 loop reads CATSDLKRLGAQYF. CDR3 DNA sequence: TGTGCCACCAGTGATTTGAAGCGGCTAGGGGCCCAGTACTTC.

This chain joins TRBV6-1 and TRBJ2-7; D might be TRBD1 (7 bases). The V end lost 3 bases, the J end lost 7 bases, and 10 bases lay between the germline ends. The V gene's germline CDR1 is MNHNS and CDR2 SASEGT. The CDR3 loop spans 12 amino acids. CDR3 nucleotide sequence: TGTGCCAGCAGTGAGACAGGGAGGGAGCAGTACTTC. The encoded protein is CASSETGREQYF.

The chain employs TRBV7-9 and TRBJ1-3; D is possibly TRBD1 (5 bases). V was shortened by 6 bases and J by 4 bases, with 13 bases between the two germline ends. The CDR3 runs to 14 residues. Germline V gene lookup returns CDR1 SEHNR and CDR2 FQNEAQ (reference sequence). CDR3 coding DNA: TGTGCCAGCAGGTCGGGACGGGGCGGAAACACCATATATTTT. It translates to CASRSGRGGNTIYF. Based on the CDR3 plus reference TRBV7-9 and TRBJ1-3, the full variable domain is DTGVSQNPRHKITKRGQNVTFRCDPISEHNRLYWYRQTLGQGPEFLTYFQNEAQLEKSRLLSDRFSAERPKGSFSTLEIQRTEQGDSAMYLCASRSGRGGNTIYFGEGSWLTVV.

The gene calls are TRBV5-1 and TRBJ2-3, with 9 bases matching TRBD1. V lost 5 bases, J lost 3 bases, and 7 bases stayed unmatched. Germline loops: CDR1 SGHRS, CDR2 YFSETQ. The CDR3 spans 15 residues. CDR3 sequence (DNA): TGCGCCAGCAGTACGACAGGGGGAGTGACAGATACGCAGTATTTT. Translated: CASSTTGGVTDTQYF.

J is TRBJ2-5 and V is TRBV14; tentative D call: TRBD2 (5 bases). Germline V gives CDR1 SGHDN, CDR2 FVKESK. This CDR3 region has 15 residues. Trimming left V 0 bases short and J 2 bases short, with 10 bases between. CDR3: CASSQEDSGQETQYF. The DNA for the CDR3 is TGTGCCAGCAGCCAAGAAGACTCGGGACAAGAGACCCAGTACTTC.

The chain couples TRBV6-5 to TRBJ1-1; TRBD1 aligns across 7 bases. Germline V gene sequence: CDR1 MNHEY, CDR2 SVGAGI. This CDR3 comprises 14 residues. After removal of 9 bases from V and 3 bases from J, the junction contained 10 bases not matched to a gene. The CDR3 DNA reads TGTGCCAGTTGGCCCAGGGGGATGGACACTGAAGCTTTCTTT. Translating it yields CASWPRGMDTEAFF.

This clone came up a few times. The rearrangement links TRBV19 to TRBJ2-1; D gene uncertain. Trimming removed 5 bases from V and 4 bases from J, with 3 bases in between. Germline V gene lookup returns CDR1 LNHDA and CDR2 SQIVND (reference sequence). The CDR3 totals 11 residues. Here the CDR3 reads CASSSYNEQFF. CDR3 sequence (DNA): TGTGCCAGTAGTTCATACAATGAGCAGTTCTTC.

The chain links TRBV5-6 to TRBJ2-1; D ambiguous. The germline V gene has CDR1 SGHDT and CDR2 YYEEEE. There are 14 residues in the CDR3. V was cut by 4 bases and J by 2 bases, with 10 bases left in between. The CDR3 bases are TGTGCCAGCAGCCCCCCGGCAGCCTACAATGAGCAGTTCTTC. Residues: CASSPPAAYNEQFF.

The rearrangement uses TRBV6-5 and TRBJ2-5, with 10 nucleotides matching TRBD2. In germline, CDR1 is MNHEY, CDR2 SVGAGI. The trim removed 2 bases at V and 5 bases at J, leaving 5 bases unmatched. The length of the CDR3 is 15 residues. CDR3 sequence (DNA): TGTGCCAGCAGTTACGGAGCGGGGGGGAAGGAGACCCAGTACTTC. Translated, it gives CASSYGAGGKETQYF.

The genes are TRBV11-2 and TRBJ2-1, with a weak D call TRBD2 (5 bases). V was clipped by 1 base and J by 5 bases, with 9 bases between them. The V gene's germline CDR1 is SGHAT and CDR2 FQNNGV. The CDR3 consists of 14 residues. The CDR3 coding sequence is TGTGCCAGCAGCTTAGGTGAGGGAGACAATGAGCAGTTCTTC. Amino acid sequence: CASSLGEGDNEQFF.

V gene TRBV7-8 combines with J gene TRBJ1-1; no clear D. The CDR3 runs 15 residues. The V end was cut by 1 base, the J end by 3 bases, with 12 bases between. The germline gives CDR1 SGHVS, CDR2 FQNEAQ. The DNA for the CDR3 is TGTGCCAGCAGCTTAGAAAGCAGGTCTTACACTGAAGCTTTCTTT. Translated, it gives CASSLESRSYTEAFF.

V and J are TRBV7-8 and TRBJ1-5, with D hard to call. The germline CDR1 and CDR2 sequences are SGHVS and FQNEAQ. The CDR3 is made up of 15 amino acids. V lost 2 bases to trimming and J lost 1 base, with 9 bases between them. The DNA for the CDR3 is TGTGCCAGCAGCTTAAAACGACTGAGCAATCAGCCCCAGCATTTT. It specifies CASSLKRLSNQPQHF.

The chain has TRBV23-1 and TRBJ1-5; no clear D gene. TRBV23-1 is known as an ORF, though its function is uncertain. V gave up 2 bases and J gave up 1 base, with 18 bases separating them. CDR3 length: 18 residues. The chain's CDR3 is CASSQRPKQQTSNQPQHF. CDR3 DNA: TGCGCCAGCAGTCAAAGACCTAAACAGCAGACAAGCAATCAGCCCCAGCATTTT.

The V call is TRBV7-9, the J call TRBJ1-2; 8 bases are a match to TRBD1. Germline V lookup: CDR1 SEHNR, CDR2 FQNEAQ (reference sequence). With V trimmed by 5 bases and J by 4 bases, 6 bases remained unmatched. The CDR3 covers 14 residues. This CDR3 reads CASSAPGTGYGYTF. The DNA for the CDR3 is TGTGCCAGCAGCGCCCCCGGGACAGGCTATGGCTACACCTTC.

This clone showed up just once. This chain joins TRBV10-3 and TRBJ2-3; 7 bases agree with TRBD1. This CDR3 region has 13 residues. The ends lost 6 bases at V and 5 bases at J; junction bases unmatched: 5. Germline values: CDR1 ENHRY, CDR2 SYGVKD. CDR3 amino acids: CAIRGTVVDTQYF. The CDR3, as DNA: TGTGCCATCAGGGGGACAGTTGTAGATACGCAGTATTTT.

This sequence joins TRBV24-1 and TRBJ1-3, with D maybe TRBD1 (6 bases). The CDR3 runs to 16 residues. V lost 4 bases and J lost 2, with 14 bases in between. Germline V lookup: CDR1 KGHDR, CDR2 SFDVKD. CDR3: CATSESRRGAGNTIYF. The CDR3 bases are TGTGCCACCAGTGAGTCCCGCAGGGGTGCTGGAAACACCATATATTTT.

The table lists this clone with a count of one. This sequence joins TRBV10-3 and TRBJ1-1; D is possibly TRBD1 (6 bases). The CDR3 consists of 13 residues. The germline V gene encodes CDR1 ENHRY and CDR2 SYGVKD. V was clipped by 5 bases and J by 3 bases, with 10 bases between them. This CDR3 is CAISQGQDTEAFF. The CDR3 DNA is TGTGCCATCAGTCAGGGGCAGGACACTGAAGCTTTCTTT.

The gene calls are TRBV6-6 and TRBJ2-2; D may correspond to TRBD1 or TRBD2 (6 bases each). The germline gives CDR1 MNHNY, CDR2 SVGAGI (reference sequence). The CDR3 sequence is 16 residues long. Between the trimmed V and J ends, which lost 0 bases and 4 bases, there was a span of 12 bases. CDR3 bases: TGTGCCAGCAGTTACTCGGGGGGCGCGAGCACCGGGGAGCTGTTTTTT. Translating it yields CASSYSGGASTGELFF.